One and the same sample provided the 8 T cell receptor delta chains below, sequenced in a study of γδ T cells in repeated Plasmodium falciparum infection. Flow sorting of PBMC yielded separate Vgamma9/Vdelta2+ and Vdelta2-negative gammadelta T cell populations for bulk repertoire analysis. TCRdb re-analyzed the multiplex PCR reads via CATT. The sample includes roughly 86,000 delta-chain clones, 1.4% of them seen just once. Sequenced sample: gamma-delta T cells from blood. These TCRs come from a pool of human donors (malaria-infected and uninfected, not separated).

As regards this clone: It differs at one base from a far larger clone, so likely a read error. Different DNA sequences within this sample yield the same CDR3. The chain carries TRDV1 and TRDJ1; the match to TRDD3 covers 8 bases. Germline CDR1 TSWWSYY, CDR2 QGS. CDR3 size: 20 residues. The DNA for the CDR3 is TGTGCTCTTGGGGAGCATATATTACTGGGGGGAAACTGGTACACCGATAAGCTCATCTTT. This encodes CALGEHILLGGNWYTDKLIF.

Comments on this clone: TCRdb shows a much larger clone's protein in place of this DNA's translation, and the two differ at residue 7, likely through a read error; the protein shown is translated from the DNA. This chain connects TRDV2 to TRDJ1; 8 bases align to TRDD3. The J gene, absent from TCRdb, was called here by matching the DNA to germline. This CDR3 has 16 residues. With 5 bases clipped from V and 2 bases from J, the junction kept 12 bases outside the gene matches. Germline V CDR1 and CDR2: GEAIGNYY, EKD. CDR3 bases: TGTGCCTGTGTGGGACTGAGGGATACGGGTACCGATAAACTCATCTTT. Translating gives CACVGLRDTGTDKLIF.

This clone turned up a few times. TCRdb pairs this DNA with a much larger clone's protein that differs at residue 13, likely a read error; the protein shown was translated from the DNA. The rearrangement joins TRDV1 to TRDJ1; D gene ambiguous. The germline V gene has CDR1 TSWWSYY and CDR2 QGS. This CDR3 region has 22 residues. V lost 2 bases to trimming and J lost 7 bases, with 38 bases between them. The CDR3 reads CALGEESRRRELRELFGPKLIF. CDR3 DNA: TGTGCTCTTGGGGAAGAGAGTCGGCGGCGGGAACTGAGGGAGCTCTTTGGTCCTAAACTCATCTTT.

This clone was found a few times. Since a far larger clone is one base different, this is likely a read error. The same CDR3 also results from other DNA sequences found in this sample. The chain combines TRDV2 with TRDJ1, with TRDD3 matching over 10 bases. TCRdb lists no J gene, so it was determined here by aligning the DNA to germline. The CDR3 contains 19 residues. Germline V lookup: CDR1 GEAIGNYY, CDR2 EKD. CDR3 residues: CACDTVGILGDEYTDKLIF. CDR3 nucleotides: TGCGCCTGTGACACCGTGGGAATACTGGGGGATGAGTACACCGATAAACTCATCTTT.

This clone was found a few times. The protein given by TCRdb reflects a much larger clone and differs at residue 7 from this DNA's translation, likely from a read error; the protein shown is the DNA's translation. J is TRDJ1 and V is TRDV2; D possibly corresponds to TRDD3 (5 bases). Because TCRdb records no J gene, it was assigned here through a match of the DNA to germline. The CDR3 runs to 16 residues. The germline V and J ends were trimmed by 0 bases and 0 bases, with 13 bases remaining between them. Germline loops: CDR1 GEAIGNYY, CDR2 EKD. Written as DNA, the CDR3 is TGTGCCTGTGACACCGTGGTTGGGGCGTACACCGATAAACTCATCTTT. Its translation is CACDTVVGAYTDKLIF.

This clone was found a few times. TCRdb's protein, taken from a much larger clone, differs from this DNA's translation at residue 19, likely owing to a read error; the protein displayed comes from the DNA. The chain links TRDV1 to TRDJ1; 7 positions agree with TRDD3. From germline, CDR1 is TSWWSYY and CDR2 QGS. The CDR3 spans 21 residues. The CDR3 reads CALGETKPPRYWGCATDKPIF. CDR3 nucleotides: TGTGCTCTTGGGGAAACCAAACCACCCCGGTACTGGGGATGCGCCACCGATAAACCCATCTTT.

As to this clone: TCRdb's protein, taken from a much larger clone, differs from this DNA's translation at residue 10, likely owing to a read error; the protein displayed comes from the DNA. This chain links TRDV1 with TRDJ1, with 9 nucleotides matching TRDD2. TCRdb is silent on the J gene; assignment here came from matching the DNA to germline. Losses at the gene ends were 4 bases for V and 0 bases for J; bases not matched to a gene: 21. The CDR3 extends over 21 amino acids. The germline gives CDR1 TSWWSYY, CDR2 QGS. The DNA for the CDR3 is TGTGCTCTTGGGGTCTCGCCTTCCTACGCAGTACTGGCCGAGTACACCGATAAACTCATCTTT. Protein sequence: CALGVSPSYAVLAEYTDKLIF.

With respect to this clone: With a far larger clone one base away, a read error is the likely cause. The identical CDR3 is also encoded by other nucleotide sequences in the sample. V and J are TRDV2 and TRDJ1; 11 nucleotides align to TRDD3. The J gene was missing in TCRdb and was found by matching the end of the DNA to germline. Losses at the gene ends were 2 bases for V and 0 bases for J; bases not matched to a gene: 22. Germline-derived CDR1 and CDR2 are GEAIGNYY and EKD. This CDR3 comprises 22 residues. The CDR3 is CACDSLPGDWGIKKTNTDKLIF. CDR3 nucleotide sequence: TGTGCCTGTGACAGCCTTCCTGGCGACTGGGGGATAAAGAAGACAAACACCGATAAACTCATCTTT.